This record covers a single T cell receptor (beta chain). The CDR3 totals 12 residues. The J segment lost 10 bases and the V segment lost 3 bases, leaving 5 bases of the junction unmatched. From germline, CDR1 is ENHRY and CDR2 SYGVKD. This record belongs to a study of blood T cell repertoires in COVID-19. Study-level information: Sources were T cells, B-cell-depleted T cells, or PBMCs; the material itself was cDNA or gDNA.

Sequencing used immunoSEQ multiplex PCR; TCRdb keeps in-frame clones, though not all of them. Of roughly 100,000 clones in the sample, around 90% were seen once. Sequenced sample: peripheral blood. The chain combines TRBV10-3 with TRBJ1-2, with 7 bases matching TRBD1. This receptor was identified in a woman aged 70-85 years with acute or convalescent COVID-19. The CDR3, as DNA: TGTGCCATCAGTGACGACAGGGTCGACTACACCTTC. It is translated as CAISDDRVDYTF.